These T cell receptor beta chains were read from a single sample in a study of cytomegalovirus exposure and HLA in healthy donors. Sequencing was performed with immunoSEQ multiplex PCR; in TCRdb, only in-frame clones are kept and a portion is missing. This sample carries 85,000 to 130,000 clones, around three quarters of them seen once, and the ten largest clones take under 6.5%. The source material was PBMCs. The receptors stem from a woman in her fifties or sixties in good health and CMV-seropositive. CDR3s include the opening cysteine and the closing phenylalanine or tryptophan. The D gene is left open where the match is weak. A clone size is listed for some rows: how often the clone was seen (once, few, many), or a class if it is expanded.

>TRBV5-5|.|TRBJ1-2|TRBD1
TGTGCCAGCAGCTTGGAGGGGGCTCCACTTTCTAACTATGGCTACACCTTC
CASSLEGAPLSNYGYTF
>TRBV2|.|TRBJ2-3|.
TGTGCCAGCAGTTTGACTAGTTCTCGAAGCACAGATACGCAGTATTTT
CASSLTSSRSTDTQYF
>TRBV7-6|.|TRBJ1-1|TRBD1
TGTGCCAGCAGCCCCGGGGACAGTGGTTATGAGACTGAAGCTTTCTTT
CASSPGDSGYETEAFF
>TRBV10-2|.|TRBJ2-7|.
TGCGCCAGCAGACGTCCGGGTGGGGGGGTCGGACAGAAGGCCTACGAGCAGTACTTC
CASRRPGGGVGQKAYEQYF
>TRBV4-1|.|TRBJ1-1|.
TGCGCCAGCAGCTTATCCGGTTACTACACTGAAGCTTTCTTT
CASSLSGYYTEAFF
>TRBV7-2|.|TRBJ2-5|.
TGTGCCAGCAGCTTAGCGGCAGGGTTCGGGGAGACCCAGTACTTC
CASSLAAGFGETQYF
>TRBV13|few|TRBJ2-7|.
TGTGCCAGCAGCTTAGCAGGGGATTTCCACGAGCAGTACTTC
CASSLAGDFHEQYF
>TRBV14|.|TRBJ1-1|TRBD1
TGTGCCAGCAGCCCCTGGGGTAGGGGGCGGACCACTGAAGCTTTCTTT
CASSPWGRGRTTEAFF
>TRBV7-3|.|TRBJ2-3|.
TGTGCCAGCAGCTTCACGTCTAGTCCAGATACGCAGTATTTT
CASSFTSSPDTQYF
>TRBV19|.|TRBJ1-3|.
TGTGCCAGTAGGACAGTCTCGGGAAACACCATATATTTT
CASRTVSGNTIYF
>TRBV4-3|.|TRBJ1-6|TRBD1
TGCGCCAGCAGCCAAGAGGGCAGGGGGCATTCACCCCTCCACTTT
CASSQEGRGHSPLHF
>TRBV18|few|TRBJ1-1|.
TGTGCCAGCTCCCCAGACAGCTTGAACACTGAAGCTTTCTTT
CASSPDSLNTEAFF
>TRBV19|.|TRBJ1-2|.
TGTGCCAGTACCATTGACAGTACTTACTATGGCTACACCTTC
CASTIDSTYYGYTF
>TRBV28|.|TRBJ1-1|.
TGTGCCAGCAGTTGGAGGAACACTGAAGCTTTCTTT
CASSWRNTEAFF
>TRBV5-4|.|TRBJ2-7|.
TGTGCCAGCAGCTTAGGAGTGCCGGGAACCTGGACCTACGAGCAGTACTTC
CASSLGVPGTWTYEQYF
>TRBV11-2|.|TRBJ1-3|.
TGTGCCAGCAGCTTTGCGGACTCTGGAAACACCATATATTTT
CASSFADSGNTIYF
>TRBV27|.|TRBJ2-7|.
TGTGCCAGCAGTTCGGGACTCAGGTACGAGCAGTACTTC
CASSSGLRYEQYF
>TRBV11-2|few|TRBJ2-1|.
TGTGCCAGCATCACCGGCGAGGGCTACAATGAGCAGTTCTTC
CASITGEGYNEQFF
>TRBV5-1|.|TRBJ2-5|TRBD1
TGCGCCAGCAGCCCCGGGACAGGGCATACCGAGACCCAGTACTTC
CASSPGTGHTETQYF